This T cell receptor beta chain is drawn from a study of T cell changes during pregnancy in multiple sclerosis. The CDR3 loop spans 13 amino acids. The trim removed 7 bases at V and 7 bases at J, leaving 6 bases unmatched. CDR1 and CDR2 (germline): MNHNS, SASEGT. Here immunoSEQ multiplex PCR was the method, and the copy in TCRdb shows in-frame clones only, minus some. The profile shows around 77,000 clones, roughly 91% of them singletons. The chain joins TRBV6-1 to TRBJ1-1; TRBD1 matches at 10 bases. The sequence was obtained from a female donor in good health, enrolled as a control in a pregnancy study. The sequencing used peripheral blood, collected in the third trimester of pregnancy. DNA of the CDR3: TGTGCCAGCAACACGGACAGGGGGGATGAAGCTTTCTTT. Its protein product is CASNTDRGDEAFF.